This record looks at one T cell receptor (beta chain) sequence and its context. The data originate from a study of T cell changes during pregnancy in multiple sclerosis. Germline assignment: CDR1 MNHNS and CDR2 SASEGT. The CDR3 runs to 14 residues. V was clipped by 6 bases and J by 4 bases; unmatched bases: 5. TCRdb's copy holds only in-frame clones and misses some; the assay was immunoSEQ multiplex PCR. Among about 75,000 clones listed, around 90% were seen once. The receptor's source is a female donor in good health, enrolled as a control in a pregnancy study. The material sequenced was peripheral blood, taken in the first trimester of pregnancy. The V gene is TRBV6-1, the J gene TRBJ1-5, with 8 bases identical to TRBD1. CDR3 DNA: TGTGCCAGCAGCCTGACAGGGGCAAATCAGCCCCAGCATTTT. Protein sequence: CASSLTGANQPQHF.